The 32 T cell receptor beta chains in this list originate from one sample, sequenced in a study of cytomegalovirus exposure and HLA in healthy donors (dated by TCRdb to about 2017). Libraries came from the immunoSEQ multiplex PCR assay. A mixture of 60 forward primers for TCR Vbeta segments and 13 reverse primers for TCR Jbeta segments was used in the multiplex PCR. TCRdb took this table from immuneACCESS and kept in-frame rearrangements with V and J called. Such tables lack part of the clones; where checked against another copy, unresolved V genes explain under half of the gap, and the rest is unexplained. For this sample there are 130,000 to 150,000 clones; roughly 80% appear just once. Jointly, the top ten make up around 3% of the sample. Sequences were obtained from PBMCs. These receptors all come from a middle-aged man in good health and CMV-seropositive.

The chain couples TRBV6-1 to TRBJ1-1; 8 nucleotides agree with TRBD1. The CDR3 runs to 14 residues. Trimming at V came to 5 bases and at J to 6 bases, leaving 8 bases not matched to a gene. Germline-derived CDR1 and CDR2 are MNHNS and SASEGT. CDR3 protein: CASSSDRDKAEAFF. The CDR3 bases are TGTGCCAGCAGTTCGGACAGGGATAAGGCTGAAGCTTTCTTT.

This clone was found a few times. This chain joins TRBV9 and TRBJ1-1; D not resolved. CDR3 length: 14 amino acids. Between the trimmed V and J ends, which lost 4 bases and 1 base, there was a span of 11 bases. The germline CDR1 and CDR2 sequences are SGDLS and YYNGEE. The DNA for the CDR3 is TGTGCCAGCAGCAAACAACACGAGAACACTGAAGCTTTCTTT. It is translated as CASSKQHENTEAFF.

The J gene is TRBJ2-2, the V gene TRBV4-2; 12 bases agree with TRBD2. J lost 6 bases, V lost 0 bases, and 11 bases had no gene match. This CDR3 has 19 residues. The germline CDR1 and CDR2 sequences are LGHNA and YNFKEQ. The CDR3: CASSQDVGLAGGVSGELFF. Here the CDR3 DNA reads TGTGCCAGCAGCCAAGATGTCGGTCTAGCGGGAGGGGTATCCGGGGAGCTGTTTTTT.

This chain uses TRBV27 with TRBJ2-1, with D possibly matching TRBD1 (5 bases). With 10 bases removed from V and 10 bases from J, the gap between germline ends came to 11 bases. The germline V gene has CDR1 MNHEY and CDR2 SMNVEV (reference sequence). The CDR3 is 10 residues long. CDR3: CANRTKEQFF. In nucleotides, the CDR3 is TGTGCCAACAGGACAAAAGAGCAGTTCTTC.

This clone was detected only a few times. The same CDR3 is also encoded by other DNA sequences in this sample. The genes are TRBV7-2 and TRBJ1-6; unclear D gene. The CDR3 has 14 residues. The germline V gene has CDR1 SGHTA and CDR2 FQGNSA. Deletions cut 3 bases from V and 2 bases from J, with 5 bases between. CDR3 in DNA: TGTGCCAGCAGCTTCAGGCCCTATAATTCACCCCTCCACTTT. It encodes CASSFRPYNSPLHF.

This clone came up once. The V and J genes are TRBV27 and TRBJ2-7, with D perhaps matching TRBD2 (6 bases). V was trimmed by 5 bases and J by 3 bases, leaving 17 bases between them. This CDR3 is 15 amino acids long. Germline V gene data show CDR1 as MNHEY and CDR2 as SMNVEV (reference sequence). CDR3 in amino acids: CASSTLGVGLYEQYF. The CDR3 coding sequence is TGTGCCAGCAGTACCCTCGGGGTGGGACTCTACGAGCAGTACTTC.

Remarks on this clone: The same CDR3 also results from other DNA sequences found in this sample. The chain recombines TRBV7-9 with TRBJ1-1; D unresolved. Germline CDR1 and CDR2: SEHNR and FQNEAQ (reference sequence). The CDR3 spans 13 residues. The germline V and J ends were trimmed by 3 bases and 1 base, with 6 bases remaining between them. CDR3 sequence reads: CASSFSGNTEAFF. The CDR3 DNA reads as TGTGCCAGCAGCTTCTCGGGGAACACTGAAGCTTTCTTT.

This clone was seen a single time. The chain has TRBV7-2 and TRBJ2-5; TRBD2 might be the D (5 bases). The V gene lost 5 bases and the J gene lost 4 bases, with 14 bases spanning the gap. This CDR3 region has 14 residues. Per the germline V gene, CDR1 is SGHTA and CDR2 is FQGNSA. The CDR3 bases are TGTGCCAGCAGCGCCCAGGTGGACTTAGAGACCCAGTACTTC. This gives the protein CASSAQVDLETQYF.

The V gene is TRBV7-2, the J gene TRBJ2-5; the match to TRBD2 covers 12 bases. J gave up 5 bases and V 5 bases, and 9 bases lay outside the gene matches. The CDR3 runs to 16 residues. Germline CDR1 and CDR2: SGHTA and FQGNSA. The CDR3 DNA sequence: TGTGCCAGCAGCCCCCTAGCGGGAGGGTTGATGGAGACCCAGTACTTC. Translating gives CASSPLAGGLMETQYF.

The chain has TRBV6-6 and TRBJ1-5, with 7 nucleotides matching TRBD1. CDR3 length: 12 amino acids. V trimming: 5 bases; J trimming: 9 bases; junction bases outside the gene matches: 4. Germline V lookup: CDR1 MNHNY, CDR2 SVGAGI (reference sequence). DNA of the CDR3: TGTGCCAGCAGTCAACAGGGGAGGCCCCAGCATTTT. Encoded protein: CASSQQGRPQHF.

The rearrangement links TRBV6-1 to TRBJ2-5; no clear D. V was shortened by 1 base and J by 2 bases, with 8 bases between the two germline ends. CDR3 length: 14 residues. The germline gives CDR1 MNHNS, CDR2 SASEGT. This chain's CDR3 is CASSEVFRQETQYF. CDR3 nucleotide sequence: TGTGCCAGCAGTGAAGTTTTCAGGCAAGAGACCCAGTACTTC.

J is TRBJ2-7 and V is TRBV6-5; 13 bases match TRBD2. Germline V gene sequence: CDR1 MNHEY, CDR2 SVGAGI. V was clipped by 9 bases and J by 7 bases; unmatched bases: 12. This CDR3 has 15 amino acids. The CDR3 here is CASNEGTSGIREQYF. As DNA, the CDR3 is TGTGCCAGTAACGAGGGGACTAGCGGGATTCGGGAGCAGTACTTC.

This chain links TRBV6-1 with TRBJ1-2; the D is unclear. The CDR3 extends over 14 amino acids. V lost 2 bases and J 5 bases, leaving 12 bases between the germline ends. Germline V lookup: CDR1 MNHNS, CDR2 SASEGT. CDR3 in DNA: TGTGCCAGCAGTGAATCACTTGTGGAGTATGGCTACACCTTC. This encodes CASSESLVEYGYTF.

The gene calls are TRBV10-3 and TRBJ1-1; no reliable D call. The germline gives CDR1 ENHRY, CDR2 SYGVKD. This CDR3 is built from 14 residues. Trimming took 5 bases from V and 1 from J, leaving 11 bases between them. This CDR3 is CAISQEVKNTEAFF. CDR3 in DNA: TGTGCCATCAGTCAAGAGGTGAAGAACACTGAAGCTTTCTTT.

This chain connects TRBV6-1 to TRBJ2-4; TRBD1 aligns across 10 bases. The V and J ends lost 2 bases and 6 bases, in that order; junction bases with no gene match: 7. The CDR3 runs 16 residues. Per the germline V gene, CDR1 is MNHNS and CDR2 is SASEGT. CDR3 loop: CASSELPTGGRNIQYF. For the CDR3, the DNA is TGTGCCAGCAGTGAACTTCCGACAGGGGGCCGAAACATTCAGTACTTC.

The chain is built from TRBV5-1 and TRBJ1-1; the D is unclear. CDR1 is SGHRS, CDR2 YFSETQ, per germline. This CDR3 has 15 residues. The V gene lost 0 bases and the J gene lost 0 bases, with 9 bases spanning the gap. CDR3 protein: CASSLARQLNTEAFF. The CDR3, as DNA: TGCGCCAGCAGCTTGGCCAGGCAGCTGAACACTGAAGCTTTCTTT.

This chain uses TRBV4-1 with TRBJ1-3, with D unresolved. The CDR3 covers 16 residues. Trimming took off 4 bases at V and 4 bases at J, with 17 bases between the two ends. CDR1 and CDR2 (germline): MGHRA, YSYEKL. As DNA, the CDR3 is TGCGCCAGCAGCCCCCAGATTCTCCTAGAAGGAAACACCATATATTTT. This encodes CASSPQILLEGNTIYF.

This clone has more than one count but fewer than ten. This rearrangement joins TRBV7-7 to TRBJ2-5, with no clear D. Germline lookup yields CDR1 SSHAT and CDR2 FNYEAQ (reference sequence). Trimming removed 1 base at V and 2 bases at J, with 5 bases between. CDR3 length: 13 amino acids. The chain's CDR3 is CASSLELQETQYF. CDR3 nucleotides: TGTGCCAGCAGCTTAGAACTGCAAGAGACCCAGTACTTC.

The rearrangement links TRBV7-2 to TRBJ1-2, with D tentatively TRBD1 (5 bases). Germline-derived CDR1 and CDR2 are SGHTA and FQGNSA. V gave up 2 bases and J gave up 12 bases, with 16 bases separating them. The CDR3 is 13 residues long. The CDR3 DNA reads TGTGCCAGCAGCTTATCAGGGCGGTGGGGAAACACCTTC. This encodes CASSLSGRWGNTF. The whole variable domain, remainder taken from reference TRBV7-2 and TRBJ1-2, is GAGVSQSPSNKVTEKGKDVELRCDPISGHTALYWYRQSLGQGLEFLIYFQGNSAPDKSGLPSDRFSAERTGGSVSTLTIQRTQQEDSAVYLCASSLSGRWGNTFGSGTRLTVV.

This clone was counted a few times. The gene calls are TRBV30 and TRBJ1-4; TRBD1 aligns across 11 bases. Germline V lookup: CDR1 GTSNPN, CDR2 SVGIG (reference sequence). The CDR3 runs to 14 residues. J lost 6 bases, V lost 4 bases, and 4 bases had no gene match. The CDR3 spells CAWTPGQGDEKLFF. As DNA, the CDR3 is TGTGCCTGGACGCCGGGACAGGGGGATGAAAAACTGTTTTTT.

The rearrangement links TRBV6-5 to TRBJ2-7; TRBD1 matches at 8 bases. V gave up 5 bases and J gave up 0 bases; unmatched junction bases: 6. The CDR3 covers 15 residues. Germline assignment: CDR1 MNHEY and CDR2 SVGAGI. The CDR3: CASSRQGPSSYEQYF. As DNA, the CDR3 is TGTGCCAGCAGTCGACAGGGGCCCAGCTCCTACGAGCAGTACTTC.

This clone was picked up a small number of times. This rearrangement joins TRBV29-1 to TRBJ2-3; tentative D call: TRBD2 (5 bases). Germline values: CDR1 SQVTM, CDR2 ANQGSEA. V lost 4 bases, J lost 0 bases, and 11 bases lay in between. This CDR3 is built from 14 residues. The CDR3 DNA sequence: TGCAGCGTTGGTTCGGGGTCTAGCACAGATACGCAGTATTTT. Translating gives CSVGSGSSTDTQYF.

The genes are TRBV4-1 and TRBJ1-1; no definite D call. V was clipped by 0 bases and J by 1 base, with 15 bases between them. In germline, CDR1 is MGHRA, CDR2 YSYEKL. The CDR3 extends over 17 amino acids. The CDR3 sequence is CASSQDGQPSSNTEAFF. CDR3 DNA sequence: TGCGCCAGCAGCCAAGATGGGCAGCCCTCCTCGAACACTGAAGCTTTCTTT.

J is TRBJ2-3 and V is TRBV4-2; 14 bases are a match to TRBD2. From germline, CDR1 is LGHNA and CDR2 YNFKEQ. V lost 4 bases to trimming and J lost 5 bases; unmatched junction nucleotides: 8. This CDR3 has 17 residues. Here the CDR3 reads CASSLRRGTSGRDTQYF. The CDR3 nucleotides read TGTGCCAGCAGCCTTCGTAGGGGGACTAGCGGGAGAGATACGCAGTATTTT.

A single count supports this clone. This chain joins TRBV6-5 and TRBJ2-7; unclear D gene. Trimming left V 7 bases short and J 0 bases short, with 10 bases between. The germline CDR1 and CDR2 sequences are MNHEY and SVGAGI. The CDR3 spans 13 residues. The CDR3, as DNA: TGTGCCAGCATGAGAGATCCCTCCTACGAGCAGTACTTC. Translated, it gives CASMRDPSYEQYF.

This chain connects TRBV13 to TRBJ2-2, with TRBD1 identical over 9 bases. Germline-derived CDR1 and CDR2 are PRHDT and FYEKMQ (reference sequence). CDR3 length equals 17 residues. V shed 0 bases and J 5 bases; nucleotides not matched to a gene: 7. This CDR3 reads CASSLGRGQGRTGELFF. CDR3 DNA sequence: TGTGCCAGCAGCTTAGGCAGGGGACAGGGAAGGACCGGGGAGCTGTTTTTT.

V usage is TRBV6-1 and J usage is TRBJ1-2, with 8 bases matching TRBD1. The CDR3 has 15 residues. Germline V CDR1 and CDR2: MNHNS, SASEGT. The V and J ends lost 5 bases and 2 bases, in that order; junction bases with no gene match: 7. CDR3 DNA: TGTGCCAGCAGTAGCTCCGGGACAGGAAACTATGGCTACACCTTC. As protein: CASSSSGTGNYGYTF.

The rearrangement joins TRBV14 to TRBJ2-2, with 8 positions matching TRBD2. J gave up 2 bases and V 1 base, and 6 bases lay outside the gene matches. The CDR3 contains 17 residues. Per germline, CDR1 SGHDN and CDR2 FVKESK. The CDR3 region has the DNA TGTGCCAGCAGCCAAGCCGTTACTAGCGGCAACACCGGGGAGCTGTTTTTT. Encoded protein: CASSQAVTSGNTGELFF.

V usage is TRBV29-1 and J usage is TRBJ2-4, with TRBD1 identical over 10 bases. V was clipped by 6 bases and J by 7 bases; unmatched bases: 3. Germline V gene lookup returns CDR1 SQVTM and CDR2 ANQGSEA. This CDR3 region has 12 residues. CDR3 amino acids: CSVATGGNIQYF. CDR3 DNA: TGCAGCGTGGCGACAGGGGGCAACATTCAGTACTTC. The variable domain in full, with the rest retrieved from reference TRBV29-1 and TRBJ2-4, is SAVISQKPSRDICQRGTSLTIQCQVDSQVTMMFWYRQQPGQSLTLIATANQGSEATYESGFVIDKFPISRPNLTFSTLTVSNMSPEDSSIYLCSVATGGNIQYFGAGTRLSVL.

The V call is TRBV5-8, the J call TRBJ1-5; no clear D gene. The CDR3 extends over 14 amino acids. V was pared by 2 bases and J by 0 bases, with 6 bases between. Germline V gene sequence: CDR1 SGHTS, CDR2 YDEGEE. CDR3: CASSLSHSNQPQHF. The CDR3 coding sequence is TGTGCCAGCAGCTTATCACATAGCAATCAGCCCCAGCATTTT.

The chain carries TRBV15 and TRBJ2-7; 10 bases line up with TRBD1. The V gene end was trimmed by 3 bases and the J gene end by 5 bases; junction bases not matched to a gene: 4. CDR3 length: 14 amino acids. Per germline, CDR1 LNHNV and CDR2 YYDKDF (reference sequence). The CDR3 region is CATSSRDRGHEQYF. Here the CDR3 DNA reads TGTGCCACCAGCAGCCGGGACAGGGGCCACGAGCAGTACTTC.

The rearrangement joins TRBV6-4 to TRBJ2-1; TRBD2 matches 7 bases. The CDR3 runs to 14 residues. J was trimmed by 8 bases and V by 6 bases; bases with no gene match: 10. Germline V lookup: CDR1 MRHNA, CDR2 SNTAGT. The DNA of the CDR3 is TGTGCCAGCAGCCCGAGTGGCGGGAGTGATGAGCAGTTCTTC. Its protein product is CASSPSGGSDEQFF.